What follows describes a single T cell receptor beta chain. This receptor's antigen is unknown. Library method: the immunoSEQ multiplex PCR assay. For the multiplex PCR, a mixture combining 60 forward primers for TCR Vbeta segments and 13 reverse primers for TCR Jbeta segments was used. Amplification of the CDR3 region of rearranged TCR beta genes was performed with a multiplex PCR assay on genomic DNA. The Illumina HiSeq System was used to sequence the amplified TCR beta libraries as 87-base-pair reads. From the authors' description of their analysis: In a later analysis, some 80 million unique TCR beta chains were counted across the 666 repertoires, and roughly 9.9 million of these chains were shared by at least two donors. Raw reads were error-corrected and collapsed into unique sequences by a nearest-neighbor algorithm in which closely related sequences were merged to remove PCR and sequencing errors. CDR3 sequences were aligned to IMGT reference sequences to assign V, D and J gene segments. For a sequence to be retained, at least a six-nucleotide match to both a V gene segment and a J gene segment was required. Rearrangements were classified as productive when the CDR3 lacked stop codons and remained in frame with V and J, and all other rearrangements were classified as non-productive. CDR3 was defined according to IMGT convention as the region running from the second conserved V-encoded cysteine to the conserved J-encoded phenylalanine. In an earlier analysis of around 570 of the donors, sequences lacking an unambiguous match to a single V gene segment were excluded. An earlier analysis of a few hundred of the donors called V segments functional above 56.7% productive rearrangements and segregating when the between-donor standard deviation exceeded 5%. A statistical classification framework was developed to diagnose cytomegalovirus status using the catalog of TCR beta chain sequences. In a later analysis, V and J genes were assigned by comparing TCR nucleotide sequences against IMGT/GENE-DB human TR gene sequences. In a later analysis, CDR3 sequences and most-parsimonious VDJ recombination scenarios were assigned using the TCRdist pipeline. In a later analysis, every TCR beta chain was defined by the combination of its CDR3 amino acid sequence and its V-gene family, and reads without a unique V-gene family were dropped. A later analysis removed roughly 590 highly shared, low-generation-probability nucleotide sequences to deal with suspected cross-contamination and a sequencing artifact. A later analysis calculated a clonal expansion index for each public chain from normalized within-repertoire ranks of inferred template counts. Generation probabilities in a later analysis came from a VDJ recombination model fitted to out-of-frame rearrangements, and those results were checked against IGoR. A later analysis scored TCR-TCR, TCR-HLA and TCR-CMV co-occurrence with hypergeometric tests, applying a repertoire-size bias correction to TCR pairs. To estimate false discovery rates, a later analysis permuted the HLA or CMV assignments 20 times. In a later analysis, co-occurring TCRs were grouped using DBSCAN, with TCRdist sequence similarity added in when clustering inside HLA-allele-positive subsets. For co-occurrence clustering, repertoires with fewer than 30,000 or more than 120,000 public chains were excluded, along with roughly 5 repertoires with anomalous nucleotide sharing. TCRdb re-hosts the immuneACCESS table, in-frame sequences only. Its copies lack some clones; in the studies checked, an unresolved V gene accounts for under half of them, and the cause for the rest is not known. From that table come the V and J calls and clone size; the DNA was used to work out D and trimming. This sample's table has entries for 100,000 to 150,000 clones. In total, the top ten clones hold 1.5% to 2% of the sample.

The CDR3, cysteine through phenylalanine, is 15 amino acids long. Only CDR3 DNA remains: 45 bases, in frame from the first base. For this chain, trimming is 0 bases at the V end and 2 bases at the J end, and the number of junction bases without a gene match is 3. CDR1 and CDR2 are read off the germline V gene (reference sequence) as SGHNT and YYREEE. This record belongs to a study of cytomegalovirus exposure and HLA in healthy donors (TCRdb year 2017). Broadly, across the study: In an earlier analysis of about 560 of the donors, 250 to 350 Gb of sequence data and 117 million unique TCR beta sequences from 150 million to 200 million T cells were reported. About 310 gigabases of sequencing data and approximately 93 million unique TCR sequences were included in an early release covering about 700 HLA-typed donors. The genetic ancestry cluster associated with self-reported Caucasian donors included 81% of the roughly 360 genotyped donors. The aim of the study was to test whether cataloging public T cell receptors could identify signatures of past pathogen exposure. The study used immunosequencing to profile the T cell repertoires of 600 to 850 subjects and linked those repertoires to cytomegalovirus serostatus. Besides the first cohort of 666 subjects, a separate validation cohort made up of 95 to 150 different subjects was used. To predict cytomegalovirus infection status, the study combined high-throughput TCR immunosequencing, statistical association of individual TCRs with disease status, and machine learning. A later analysis re-examined previously published TCR beta repertoires from more than 550 donors and added high-resolution HLA genotyping to investigate patterns of TCR occurrence. The later analysis used no new phenotypic data to find candidate immune exposures, relying instead on TCR beta sequences and their occurrence across donors. To decide whether each TCR beta V gene segment behaved as functional or pseudogenic, an earlier analysis of fewer than 750 of the donors relied on high-throughput TCR beta sequencing. Donor age, sex, ethnicity and CMV serostatus were compiled alongside the repertoire data. In a later genetic analysis, genome-wide SNP genotypes for about 55% of the roughly 700 donors were used, and that subset was treated as a discovery cohort. Every discovery cohort repertoire had been produced on one sequencing platform. HLA typing covered class I and class II loci at four-digit resolution. Typing coverage varied by locus: roughly 629-640 donors for A, B, C, DRB1 and DQB1; 500 to 550 for DQA1; more than 600 for DPA1; 450 to 480 for DPB1. Several DR-DQ haplotypes were handled as single units for association and clustering because linkage in the cohort was strong. On average, roughly 200,000 unique TCR beta nucleotide sequences were sequenced per donor among more than 350 genotyped donors of the cohort, with roughly a sixth of those sequences being non-productive. Results the study describes overall, beyond this receptor: Presence/absence analyses assumed roughly uniform sequencing depth across donors, an assumption that may not hold. Most CMV-associated TCR beta chains appeared to be HLA-restricted in a later analysis, and the HLA associations seemed to be driven largely by CMV exposure. A later analysis found that HLA-associated TCR beta chains were more clonally expanded and had lower generation probabilities than equally common non-associated chains. Because HLA typing was missing for some donors at each locus, association tests included only the typed subset. Across donors, most TCR sequences were observed very rarely, whereas some public TCRs were present in many individuals. In vitro tests confirmed that a few of the cytomegalovirus-associated TCR beta chains recognize cytomegalovirus antigens. Immune exposure information for the cohort was limited to CMV serostatus. Some IMGT-functional V segments, including TRBV6-2 and TRBV6-3, could not be distinguished by the 87-base-pair reads and were therefore excluded. In a later analysis, several top co-occurrence clusters were reported to appear linked to parvovirus B19, influenza, CMV and Epstein-Barr virus. In both the original and validation cohorts, the classifier was reported to diagnose cytomegalovirus status with high specificity and sensitivity. In a later genetic analysis, fewer N-insertions in productive TCRs were reported among donors in an Asian-associated ancestry cluster than the roughly 700-donor mean. In a later analysis, TCR association rates were found to vary across HLA loci, with the most associated TCRs seen for DRB1 alleles and the fewest for HLA-C alleles. V-gene and J-gene trimming of TCR beta chains was associated with a missense DCLRE1C variant in a later genetic analysis, and the association was replicated in an independent cohort. The sequencing pipeline was judged likely to have produced a cluster of highly shared sequence variants as a technical artifact. A further reported finding was that TCR beta sequences accurately predicted the HLA-A and HLA-B alleles for most subjects in the first cohort. In the study, some 160 TCR beta chains were listed as associated with cytomegalovirus. At a false discovery rate of 0.05, a later analysis linked 15,000 to 20,000 TCR beta sequences to specific HLA alleles. Linkage disequilibrium might explain the correlated functional status among segregating V segments, but an unknown experimental factor could not be excluded. The cohort was sequenced for TCR beta chains only, and without alpha or paired-chain data the features that could be detected were limited. The earlier analysis of approximately 590 of the donors excluded 15 to 20 rarely observed V segments, including chromosome 9 orphons, because counts were too low. An earlier analysis of approximately 600 of the donors showed that most TCR beta V segments appeared in productive rearrangements either about 87% or about 30% of the time, which broadly matched IMGT annotations. The authors suggested that the approach could potentially be generalized to other disease states and immunological phenotypes. Assigning TCR associations to individual alleles was difficult when HLA alleles, especially DR and DQ, strongly co-occurred.

The cohort comprised some 680 healthy bone marrow donors. Cohort members were all nominally healthy when sampled, although unrecorded immune exposures were likely present. The donor tested CMV seronegative and was one of the 352 seronegative cohort members. Every donor gave a peripheral blood sample, and the peripheral blood mononuclear cells from that sample were used for TCR beta sequencing. The Qiagen DNeasy Blood Extraction Kit was used to extract genomic DNA from the blood cell samples. The chain employs TRBV5-4 and TRBJ2-7; 9 nucleotides in the junction match TRBD2. The sequence was collected from a man in his late teens or twenties in good health and CMV-seronegative. What was sequenced was PBMCs. The DNA is TGTGCCAGCAGCTTGGGGCTAGCGGGGACCTACGAGCAGTACTTC. It translates to CASSLGLAGTYEQYF.